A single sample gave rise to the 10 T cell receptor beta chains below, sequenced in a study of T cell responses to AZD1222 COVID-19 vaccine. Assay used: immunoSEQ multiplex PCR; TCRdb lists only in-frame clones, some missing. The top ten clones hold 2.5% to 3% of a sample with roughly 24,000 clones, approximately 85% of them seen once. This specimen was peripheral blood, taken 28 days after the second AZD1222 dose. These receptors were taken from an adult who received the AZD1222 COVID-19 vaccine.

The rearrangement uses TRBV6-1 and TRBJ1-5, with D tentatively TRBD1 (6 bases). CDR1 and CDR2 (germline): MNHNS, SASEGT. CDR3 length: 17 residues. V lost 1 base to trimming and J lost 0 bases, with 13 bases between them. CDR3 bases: TGTGCCAGCAGTGAAGGGGCAGGGGCTTATAGCAATCAGCCCCAGCATTTT. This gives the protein CASSEGAGAYSNQPQHF.

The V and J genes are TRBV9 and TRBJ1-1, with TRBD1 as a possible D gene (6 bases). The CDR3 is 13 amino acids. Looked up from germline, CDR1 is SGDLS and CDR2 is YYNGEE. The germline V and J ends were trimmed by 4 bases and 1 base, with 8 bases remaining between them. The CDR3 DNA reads TGTGCCAGCAGCACACAGGGGAACACTGAAGCTTTCTTT. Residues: CASSTQGNTEAFF.

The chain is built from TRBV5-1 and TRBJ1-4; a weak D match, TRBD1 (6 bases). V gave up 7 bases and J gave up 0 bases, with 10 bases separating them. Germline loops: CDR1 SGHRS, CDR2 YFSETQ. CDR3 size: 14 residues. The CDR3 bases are TGCGCCAGCGCGGACAGTGCAACTAATGAAAAACTGTTTTTT. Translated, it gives CASADSATNEKLFF.

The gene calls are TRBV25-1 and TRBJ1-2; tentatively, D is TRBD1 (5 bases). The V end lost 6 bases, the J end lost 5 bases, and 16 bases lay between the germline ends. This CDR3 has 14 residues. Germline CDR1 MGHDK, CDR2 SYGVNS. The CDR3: CASSDAGTIYGYTF. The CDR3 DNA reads TGTGCCAGCAGCGATGCCGGGACGATTTATGGCTACACCTTC.

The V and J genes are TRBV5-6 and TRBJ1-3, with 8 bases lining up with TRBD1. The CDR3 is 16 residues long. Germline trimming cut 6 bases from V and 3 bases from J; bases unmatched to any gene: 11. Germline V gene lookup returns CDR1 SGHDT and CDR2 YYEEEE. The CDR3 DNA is TGTGCCAGCACCTACGACAGGGGTGAATTTGGAAACACCATATATTTT. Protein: CASTYDRGEFGNTIYF.

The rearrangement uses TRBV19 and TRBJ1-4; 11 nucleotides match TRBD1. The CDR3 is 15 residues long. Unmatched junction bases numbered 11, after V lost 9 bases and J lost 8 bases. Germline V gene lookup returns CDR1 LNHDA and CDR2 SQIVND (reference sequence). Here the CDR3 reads CASQPQGQGVEKLFF. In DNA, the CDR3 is TGTGCCAGCCAACCACAGGGACAGGGGGTCGAAAAACTGTTTTTT.

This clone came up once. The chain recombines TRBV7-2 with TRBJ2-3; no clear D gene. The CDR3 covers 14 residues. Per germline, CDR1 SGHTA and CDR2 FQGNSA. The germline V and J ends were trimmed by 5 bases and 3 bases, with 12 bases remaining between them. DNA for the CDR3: TGTGCCAGCAGCAGGTGGGCCTTTACAGATACGCAGTATTTT. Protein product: CASSRWAFTDTQYF.

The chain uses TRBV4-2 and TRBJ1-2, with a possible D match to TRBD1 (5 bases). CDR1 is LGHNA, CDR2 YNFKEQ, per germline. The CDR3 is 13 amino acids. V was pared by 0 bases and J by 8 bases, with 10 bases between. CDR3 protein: CASSQDVGEGYTF. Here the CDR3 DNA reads TGTGCCAGCAGCCAAGATGTGGGGGAGGGCTACACCTTC.

This CDR3 is CASSLSPELSSYEQYF. CDR3 sequence (DNA): TGTGCCAGCAGCTTGAGCCCGGAACTTAGCTCCTACGAGCAGTACTTC. The V call is TRBV5-5, the J call TRBJ2-7; D ambiguous. Germline CDR1 is SGHKS and CDR2 is YYEKEE (reference sequence). The germline V and J ends were trimmed by 1 base and 0 bases, with 14 bases remaining between them. The length of the CDR3 is 16 residues.

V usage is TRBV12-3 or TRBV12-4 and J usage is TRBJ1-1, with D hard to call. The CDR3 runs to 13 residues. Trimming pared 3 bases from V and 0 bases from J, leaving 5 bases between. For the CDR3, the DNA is TGTGCCAGCAGTTTTGGGATGAACACTGAAGCTTTCTTT. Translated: CASSFGMNTEAFF.